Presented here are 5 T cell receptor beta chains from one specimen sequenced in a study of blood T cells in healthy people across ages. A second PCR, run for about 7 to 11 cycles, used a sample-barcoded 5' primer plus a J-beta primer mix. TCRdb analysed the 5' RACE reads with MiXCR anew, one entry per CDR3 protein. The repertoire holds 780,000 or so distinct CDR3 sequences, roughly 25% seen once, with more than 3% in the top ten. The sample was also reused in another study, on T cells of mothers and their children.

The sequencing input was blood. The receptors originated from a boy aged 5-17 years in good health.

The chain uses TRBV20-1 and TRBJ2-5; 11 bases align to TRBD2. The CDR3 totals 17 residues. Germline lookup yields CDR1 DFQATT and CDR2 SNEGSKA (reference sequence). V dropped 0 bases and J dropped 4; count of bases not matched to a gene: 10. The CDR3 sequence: CSARDYTSGGPGETQYF. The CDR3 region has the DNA TGCAGTGCTAGAGATTATACTAGCGGGGGCCCCGGAGAGACCCAGTACTTC.

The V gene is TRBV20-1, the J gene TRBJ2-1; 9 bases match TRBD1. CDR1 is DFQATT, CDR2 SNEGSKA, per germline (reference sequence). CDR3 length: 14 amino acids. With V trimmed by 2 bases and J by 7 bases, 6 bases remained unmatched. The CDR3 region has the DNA TGCAGTGCTAGACCAAGCGGGACAGGGAATGAGCAGTTCTTC. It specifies CSARPSGTGNEQFF.

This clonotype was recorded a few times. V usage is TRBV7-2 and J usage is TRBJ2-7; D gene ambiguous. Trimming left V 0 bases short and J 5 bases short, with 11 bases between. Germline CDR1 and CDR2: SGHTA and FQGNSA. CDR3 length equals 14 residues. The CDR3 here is CASSLAFGRDEQYF. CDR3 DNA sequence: TGTGCCAGCAGCTTAGCTTTCGGACGGGACGAGCAGTACTTC. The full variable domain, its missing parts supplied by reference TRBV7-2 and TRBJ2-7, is GAGVSQSPSNKVTEKGKDVELRCDPISGHTALYWYRQSLGQGLEFLIYFQGNSAPDKSGLPSDRFSAERTGGSVSTLTIQRTQQEDSAVYLCASSLAFGRDEQYFGPGTRLTVT.

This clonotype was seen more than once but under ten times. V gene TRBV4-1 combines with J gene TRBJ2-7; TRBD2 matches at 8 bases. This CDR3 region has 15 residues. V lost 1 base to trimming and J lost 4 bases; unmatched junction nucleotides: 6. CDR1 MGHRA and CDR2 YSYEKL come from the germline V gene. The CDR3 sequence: CASSQVGAGEYEQYF. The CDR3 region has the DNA TGCGCCAGCAGCCAAGTCGGAGCGGGAGAATACGAGCAGTACTTC.

DNA of the CDR3: TGTGCCTGGAAGGGCCGTGACCGGGTGGAGGCTTTCTTT. It codes for CAWKGRDRVEAFF. The J gene is TRBJ1-1, the V gene TRBV30; D unclear. Trimming cost V 4 bases and J 11 bases, with 20 bases left between them. Looked up from germline, CDR1 is GTSNPN and CDR2 is SVGIG (reference sequence). The CDR3 runs 13 residues.